This T cell receptor beta chain was recorded in a study of T cells in Graves' hyperthyroidism and ophthalmopathy. The CDR3 totals 11 residues. Looked up from germline, CDR1 is SGDLS and CDR2 is YYNGEE. Trimming cost V 1 base and J 8 bases, with 4 bases left between them. Amplified TCR beta CDR3 regions came from RNA transcripts. A first-round RT-PCR of the TCR CDR3 used the HTBI primer set. TCRdb re-called the multiplex PCR reads through MiXCR, storing one row per CDR3 protein. Of under 400,000 distinct CDR3 sequences detected, more than 15% appear once; the ten largest clones hold about a quarter. The chain is built from TRBV9 and TRBJ2-1; D gene unclear. Sequenced sample: blood. This TCR was sampled from a woman aged 18-29 years with Graves' hyperthyroidism that later progressed to Graves' ophthalmopathy. The DNA for the CDR3 is TGTGCCAGCAGCGTAAATCATGAGCAGTTCTTC. Translating gives CASSVNHEQFF.